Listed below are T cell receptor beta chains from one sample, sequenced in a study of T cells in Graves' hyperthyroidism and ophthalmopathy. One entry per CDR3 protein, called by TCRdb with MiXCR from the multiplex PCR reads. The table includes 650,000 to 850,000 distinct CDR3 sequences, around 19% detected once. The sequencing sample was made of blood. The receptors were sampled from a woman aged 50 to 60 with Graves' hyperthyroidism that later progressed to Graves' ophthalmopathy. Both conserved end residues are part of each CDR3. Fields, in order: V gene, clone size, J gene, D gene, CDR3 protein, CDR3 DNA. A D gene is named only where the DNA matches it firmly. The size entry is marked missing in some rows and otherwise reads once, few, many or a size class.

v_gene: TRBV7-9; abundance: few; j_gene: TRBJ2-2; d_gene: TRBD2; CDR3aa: CASSSTSGGHSNTGELFF; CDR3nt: TGTGCCAGCAGCTCGACTAGCGGGGGCCACTCGAACACCGGGGAGCTGTTTTTT
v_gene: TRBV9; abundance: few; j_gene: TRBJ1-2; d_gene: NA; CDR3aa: CASSDHRDTSFGYTF; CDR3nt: TGTGCCAGCAGCGACCACCGGGACACGTCGTTTGGCTACACCTTC
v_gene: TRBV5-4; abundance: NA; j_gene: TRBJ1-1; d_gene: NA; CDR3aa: CASSLGTREGAEAFF; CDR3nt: TGTGCCAGCAGCTTGGGAACCAGGGAGGGCGCTGAAGCTTTCTTT
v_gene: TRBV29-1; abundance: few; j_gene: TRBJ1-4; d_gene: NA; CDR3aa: CSVRHGSNEKLFF; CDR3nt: TGCAGCGTGCGACACGGCTCGAATGAAAAACTGTTTTTT
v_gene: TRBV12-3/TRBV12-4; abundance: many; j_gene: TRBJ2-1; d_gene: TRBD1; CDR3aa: CASRPRGQGPYNEQFF; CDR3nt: TGTGCCAGCAGGCCTCGGGGACAGGGCCCCTACAATGAGCAGTTCTTC
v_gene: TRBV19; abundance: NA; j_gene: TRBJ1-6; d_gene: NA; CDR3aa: CASSADGDSPLHF; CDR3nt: TGTGCCAGTAGTGCGGACGGTGATTCACCCCTCCACTTT
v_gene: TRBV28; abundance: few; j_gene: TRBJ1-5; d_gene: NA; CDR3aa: CASSLNGQPQHF; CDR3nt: TGTGCCAGCAGTTTGAATGGTCAGCCCCAGCATTTT
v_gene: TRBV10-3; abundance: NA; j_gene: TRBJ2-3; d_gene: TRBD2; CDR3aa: CAISRTSGGGVGTDTQYF; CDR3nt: TGTGCCATCAGTCGGACTAGCGGGGGGGGTGTTGGCACAGATACGCAGTATTTT
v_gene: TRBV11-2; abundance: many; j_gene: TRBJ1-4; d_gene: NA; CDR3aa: CASSLGWDRWDEKLFF; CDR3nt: TGTGCCAGCAGCTTAGGGTGGGACCGGTGGGATGAAAAACTGTTTTTT
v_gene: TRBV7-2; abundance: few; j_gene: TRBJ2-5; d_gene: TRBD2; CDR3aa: CASSPPGLAGETQYF; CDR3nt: TGTGCCAGCAGCCCTCCGGGACTAGCGGGGGAGACCCAGTACTTC
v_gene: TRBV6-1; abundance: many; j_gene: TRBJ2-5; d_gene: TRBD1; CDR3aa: CASSFAGTGEETQYF; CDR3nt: TGTGCCAGCAGTTTCGCCGGGACAGGGGAAGAGACCCAGTACTTC
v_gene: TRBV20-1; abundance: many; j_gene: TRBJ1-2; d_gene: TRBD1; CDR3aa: CSAKTGYYYGYTF; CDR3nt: TGCAGTGCCAAGACAGGGTACTACTATGGCTACACCTTC
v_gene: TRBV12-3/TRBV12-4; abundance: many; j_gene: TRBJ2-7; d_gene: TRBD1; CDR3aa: CASSFGTGVSEQYF; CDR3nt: TGTGCCAGCAGTTTCGGGACAGGGGTGAGCGAGCAGTACTTC
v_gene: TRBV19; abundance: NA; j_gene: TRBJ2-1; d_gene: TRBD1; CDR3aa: CASSTQGQGYEQFF; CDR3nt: TGTGCCAGTAGTACACAGGGACAGGGTTATGAGCAGTTCTTC
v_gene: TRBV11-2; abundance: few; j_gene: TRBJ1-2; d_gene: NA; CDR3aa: CASSFWGPSGGYTF; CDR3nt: TGTGCCAGCAGCTTTTGGGGGCCGTCAGGTGGCTACACCTTC
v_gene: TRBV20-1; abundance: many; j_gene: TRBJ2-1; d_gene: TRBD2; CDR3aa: CSARVKNAPWTSGGYEQFF; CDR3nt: TGCAGTGCTAGAGTCAAAAATGCTCCCTGGACTAGCGGGGGGTATGAGCAGTTCTTC
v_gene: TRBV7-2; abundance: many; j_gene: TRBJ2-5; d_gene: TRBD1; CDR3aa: CASSITGEETQYF; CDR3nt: TGTGCCAGCAGTATAACAGGGGAAGAGACCCAGTACTTC
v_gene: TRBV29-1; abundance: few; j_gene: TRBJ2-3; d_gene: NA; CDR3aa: CSVELVDTQYF; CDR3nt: TGCAGCGTTGAACTGGTGGATACGCAGTATTTT
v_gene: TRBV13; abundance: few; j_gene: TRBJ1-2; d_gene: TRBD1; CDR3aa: CASSLVTGGYGYTF; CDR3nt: TGTGCCAGCAGCTTAGTGACAGGGGGCTATGGCTACACCTTC
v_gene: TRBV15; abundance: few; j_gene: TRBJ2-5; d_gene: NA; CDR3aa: CATSALTRSQETQYF; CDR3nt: TGTGCCACCAGCGCGTTAACCCGGAGCCAAGAGACCCAGTACTTC
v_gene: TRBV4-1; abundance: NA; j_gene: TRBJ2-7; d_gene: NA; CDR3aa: CASSLEERAHEQYF; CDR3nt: TGCGCCAGCAGCCTGGAGGAAAGGGCCCACGAGCAGTACTTC
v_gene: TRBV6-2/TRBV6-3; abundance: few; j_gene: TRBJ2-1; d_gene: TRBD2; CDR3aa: CASSYSGGGPPYNEQFF; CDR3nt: TGTGCCAGCAGTTACTCGGGCGGGGGGCCACCCTACAATGAGCAGTTCTTC
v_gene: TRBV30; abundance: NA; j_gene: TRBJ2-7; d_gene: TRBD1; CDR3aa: CACDRGGYEQYF; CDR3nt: TGTGCCTGCGACAGGGGAGGCTACGAGCAGTACTTC
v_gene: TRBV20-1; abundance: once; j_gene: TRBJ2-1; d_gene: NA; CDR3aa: CSFSKGYNEQFF; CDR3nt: TGCAGCTTTTCCAAGGGTTACAATGAGCAGTTCTTC
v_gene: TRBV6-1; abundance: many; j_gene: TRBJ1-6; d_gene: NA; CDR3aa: CASSELGTPMDSPLHF; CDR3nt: TGTGCCAGCAGTGAATTGGGGACTCCTATGGATTCACCCCTCCACTTT
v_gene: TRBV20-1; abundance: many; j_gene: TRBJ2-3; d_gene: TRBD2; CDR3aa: CSAMAGGTDTQYF; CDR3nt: TGCAGTGCTATGGCGGGGGGGACAGATACGCAGTATTTT
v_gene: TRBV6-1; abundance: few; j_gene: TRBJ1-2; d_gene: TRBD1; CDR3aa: CASRTGGWGYTF; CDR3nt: TGTGCCAGCAGGACAGGGGGCTGGGGCTACACCTTC
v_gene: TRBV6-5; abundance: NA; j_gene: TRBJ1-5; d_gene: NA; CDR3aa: CASSYRLRYSNQPQHF; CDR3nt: TGTGCCAGCAGTTACCGGTTACGGTATAGCAATCAGCCCCAGCATTTT